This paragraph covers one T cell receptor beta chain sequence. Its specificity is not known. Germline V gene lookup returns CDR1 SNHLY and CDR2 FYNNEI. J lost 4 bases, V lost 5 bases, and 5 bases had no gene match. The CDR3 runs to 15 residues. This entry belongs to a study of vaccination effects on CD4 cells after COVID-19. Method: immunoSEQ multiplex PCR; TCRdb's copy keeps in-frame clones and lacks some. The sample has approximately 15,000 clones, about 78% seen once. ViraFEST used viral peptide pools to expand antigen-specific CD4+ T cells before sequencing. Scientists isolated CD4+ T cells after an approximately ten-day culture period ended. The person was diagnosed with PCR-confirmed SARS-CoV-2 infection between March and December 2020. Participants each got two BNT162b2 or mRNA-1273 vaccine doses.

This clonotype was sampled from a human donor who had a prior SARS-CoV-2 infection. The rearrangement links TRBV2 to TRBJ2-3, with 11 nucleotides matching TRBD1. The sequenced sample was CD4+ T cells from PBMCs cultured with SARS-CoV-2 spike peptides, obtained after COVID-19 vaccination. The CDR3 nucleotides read TGTGCCAGCAGTTGGGACAGGGGGGGCGCAGATACGCAGTATTTT. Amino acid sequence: CASSWDRGGADTQYF.